Included here is one T cell receptor (beta chain) sequence, with context. Its cognate antigen is unknown. The donors were in the roughly 120-subject validation cohort, distinct from the roughly 600-subject first cohort. Clones were sequenced by immunoSEQ multiplex PCR, and TCRdb holds only the in-frame ones, with some missing. The repertoire consists of around 71,000 clones, with just under 95% occurring once and the leading ten covering about 1.5%. These data come from a study of cytomegalovirus exposure and HLA in healthy donors. V dropped 0 bases and J dropped 1; count of bases not matched to a gene: 0. Germline V lookup: CDR1 SGDLS, CDR2 YYNGEE. This CDR3 is built from 16 residues. Study-level results: The authors enumerated 150 to 200 TCR beta chains as linked to cytomegalovirus. For cytomegalovirus status, the classifier reportedly gave diagnoses with high specificity and sensitivity. Most TCR sequences were seen very rarely across donors, but some public TCRs occurred in many.

The receptor comes from a man aged 18-30 years in good health and CMV-seropositive. The chain recombines TRBV9 with TRBJ2-2, with 10 bases fitting TRBD2. Input material: PBMCs. CDR3 DNA sequence: TGTGCCAGCAGCGTAGGGACTAGCGGGAACACCGGGGAGCTGTTTTTT. The encoded protein is CASSVGTSGNTGELFF.